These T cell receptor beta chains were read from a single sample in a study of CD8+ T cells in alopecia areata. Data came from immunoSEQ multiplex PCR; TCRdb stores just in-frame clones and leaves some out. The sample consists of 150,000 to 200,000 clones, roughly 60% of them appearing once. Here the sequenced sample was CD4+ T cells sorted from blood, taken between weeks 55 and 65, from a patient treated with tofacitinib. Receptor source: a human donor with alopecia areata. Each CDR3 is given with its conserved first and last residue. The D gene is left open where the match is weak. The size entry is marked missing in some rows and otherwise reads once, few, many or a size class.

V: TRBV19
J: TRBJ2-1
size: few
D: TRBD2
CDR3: CASMAAGQWGWEQFF
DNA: TGTGCCAGTATGGCAGCGGGGCAATGGGGTTGGGAGCAGTTCTTC

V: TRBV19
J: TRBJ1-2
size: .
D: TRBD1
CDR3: CASSIATGENYGYTF
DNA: TGTGCCAGTAGTATCGCTACAGGGGAAAACTATGGCTACACCTTC

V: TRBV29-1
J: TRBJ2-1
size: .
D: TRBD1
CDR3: CSSRGFNRGSNEQFF
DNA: TGCAGCTCTAGAGGGTTCAACAGGGGGAGTAATGAGCAGTTCTTC

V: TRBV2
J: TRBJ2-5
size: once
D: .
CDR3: CASSEQTQYF
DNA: TGTGCCAGCAGTGAACAGACCCAGTACTTC

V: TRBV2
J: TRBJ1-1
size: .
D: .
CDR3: CASREPGQNTEAFF
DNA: TGTGCCAGCAGGGAGCCGGGACAGAACACTGAAGCTTTCTTT

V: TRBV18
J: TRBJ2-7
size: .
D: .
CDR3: CASSPSGRAYEQYF
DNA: TGTGCCAGCTCACCATCAGGACGAGCCTACGAGCAGTACTTC

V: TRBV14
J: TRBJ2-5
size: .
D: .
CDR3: CASSLPQETQYF
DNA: TGTGCCAGCAGCCTCCCCCAAGAGACCCAGTACTTC

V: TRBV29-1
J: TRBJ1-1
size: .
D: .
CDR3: CSVERVNTEAFF
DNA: TGCAGCGTTGAAAGGGTGAACACTGAAGCTTTCTTT

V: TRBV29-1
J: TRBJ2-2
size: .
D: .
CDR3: CSVEGYNRELFF
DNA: TGCAGCGTTGAAGGATACAATAGGGAGCTGTTTTTT

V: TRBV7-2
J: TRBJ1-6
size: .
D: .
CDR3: CASSLTPLRNSPLHF
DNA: TGTGCCAGCAGCTTGACACCTCTGAGAAATTCACCCCTCCACTTT

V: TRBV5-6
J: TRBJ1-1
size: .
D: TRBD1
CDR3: CASSSLQGPGMNTEAFF
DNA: TGTGCCAGCAGCTCCTTACAGGGGCCCGGGATGAACACTGAAGCTTTCTTT

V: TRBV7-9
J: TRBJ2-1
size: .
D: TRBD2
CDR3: CASTFLLTPGLANNEQFF
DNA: TGTGCCAGCACCTTTTTGCTAACGCCGGGACTAGCGAACAATGAGCAGTTCTTC

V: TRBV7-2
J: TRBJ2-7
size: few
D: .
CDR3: CASSRNGGEYEQYF
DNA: TGTGCCAGCAGCCGGAACGGGGGCGAGTACGAGCAGTACTTC

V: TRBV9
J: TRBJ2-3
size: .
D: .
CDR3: CASSFTIRDTQYF
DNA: TGTGCCAGCAGCTTCACGATCCGGGATACGCAGTATTTT

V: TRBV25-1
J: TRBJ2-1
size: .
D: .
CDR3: CASSVTGAKSSYNEQFF
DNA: TGTGCCAGCAGTGTAACGGGCGCAAAAAGCTCCTACAATGAGCAGTTCTTC

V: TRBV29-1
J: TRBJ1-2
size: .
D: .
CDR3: CSVTGSSNYGYTF
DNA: TGCAGCGTAACAGGGTCGTCTAACTATGGCTACACCTTC

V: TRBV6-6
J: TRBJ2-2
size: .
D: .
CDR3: CASSYSRDTGELFF
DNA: TGTGCCAGCAGTTACTCGAGAGACACCGGGGAGCTGTTTTTT

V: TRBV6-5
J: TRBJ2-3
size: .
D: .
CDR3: CACSSPGGGQITQYF
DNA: TGTGCCTGTTCTTCCCCGGGGGGCGGACAGATTACGCAGTATTTT

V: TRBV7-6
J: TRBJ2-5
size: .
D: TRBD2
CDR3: CASSRTSGAETQYF
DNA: TGTGCCAGCAGCCGGACTAGCGGGGCCGAGACCCAGTACTTC